This T cell receptor (beta chain) was sequenced in a study of blood T cell repertoires in COVID-19. The wider study: Sites across the United States, Italy and Spain contributed samples from acute and convalescent COVID-19. Nucleic acid was either cDNA or gDNA, and it came from T cells, B-cell-depleted T cells, or PBMCs.

The table came from immunoSEQ multiplex PCR; TCRdb's copy has only in-frame clones and leaves some out. The table records about 49,000 clones, about 88% of them present only once. Trimming took 7 bases from V and 5 from J, leaving 11 bases between them. Germline V gene sequence: CDR1 SNHLY, CDR2 FYNNEI. The CDR3 has 13 amino acids. The chain combines TRBV2 with TRBJ1-4, with a possible D match to TRBD1 (5 bases). The sequence was collected from a man aged 40-49 years with active COVID-19. Sequencing used peripheral blood. The CDR3 loop is CASTRVGNEKLFF. CDR3 sequence (DNA): TGTGCCAGCACCAGGGTTGGCAATGAAAAACTGTTTTTT.